The 2 T cell receptor beta chains below were found in one sample sequenced in a study of blood T cell repertoires in COVID-19. Clones were read by immunoSEQ multiplex PCR, and TCRdb kept only the in-frame ones, dropping some. The sample contains roughly 360,000 clones, 88% of which appear only once. What was sequenced was PBMCs or T cells enriched from blood (not recorded which). Receptors were obtained from a woman younger than 45 with acute COVID-19.

As DNA, the CDR3 is TGTGCCACCAGTGATCCCCGGACTGCCACCGGGGAGCTGTTTTTT. Translation gives CATSDPRTATGELFF. This sequence joins TRBV24-1 and TRBJ2-2, with D possibly matching TRBD2 (5 bases). Germline V gene data show CDR1 as KGHDR and CDR2 as SFDVKD. The CDR3 sequence is 15 residues long. V was clipped by 3 bases and J by 4 bases, with 11 bases between them.

This CDR3 reads CASSFGLGANVLTF. The CDR3 DNA reads TGTGCCAGCAGCTTCGGACTCGGGGCCAACGTCCTGACTTTC. This chain uses TRBV11-3 with TRBJ2-6; perhaps TRBD2 as D (5 bases). Germline V gene data show CDR1 as SGHNT and CDR2 as YENEEA. Trimming removed 3 bases at V and 4 bases at J, with 7 bases between. This CDR3 contains 14 residues.